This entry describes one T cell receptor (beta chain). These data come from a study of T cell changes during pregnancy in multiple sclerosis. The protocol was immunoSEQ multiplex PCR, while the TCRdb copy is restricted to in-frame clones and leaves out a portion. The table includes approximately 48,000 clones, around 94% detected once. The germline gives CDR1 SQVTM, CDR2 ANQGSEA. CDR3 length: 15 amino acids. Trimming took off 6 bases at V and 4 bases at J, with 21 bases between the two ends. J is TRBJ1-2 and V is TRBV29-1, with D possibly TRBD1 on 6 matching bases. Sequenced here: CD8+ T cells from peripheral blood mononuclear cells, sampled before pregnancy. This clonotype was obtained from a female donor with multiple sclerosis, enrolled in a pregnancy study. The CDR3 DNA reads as TGCAGCGTCGAAATGGGGGGGGCCAGGGGCTATGGCTACACCTTC. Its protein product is CSVEMGGARGYGYTF. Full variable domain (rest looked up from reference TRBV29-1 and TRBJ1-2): SAVISQKPSRDICQRGTSLTIQCQVDSQVTMMFWYRQQPGQSLTLIATANQGSEATYESGFVIDKFPISRPNLTFSTLTVSNMSPEDSSIYLCSVEMGGARGYGYTFGSGTRLTVV.